A selection of T cell receptor beta chains follows, all from one sample in a study of siplizumab effects on memory and regulatory T cells. The assay was immunoSEQ multiplex PCR, and TCRdb's table has in-frame clones only and misses some. There are about 75,000 clones in the sample; 93% occur only once, and less than 5.5% lies in the top ten. Sample: CD8+ T cells sorted from blood. The receptors here all came from a human donor in good health. The CDR3 runs from the conserved cysteine through the conserved F or W. Fields, in order: D gene, V gene, J gene, CDR3 DNA, CDR3 protein. A D gene is named only where the DNA matches it firmly.

>.|TRBV5-6|TRBJ1-3
TGTGCCAGCAGCTTGTATCGATTTGGGGGAACCGGAAACACCATATATTTT
CASSLYRFGGTGNTIYF
>TRBD1|TRBV29-1|TRBJ2-5
TGCAGCGTTCAAGATAGGGGGCTCGGGGAAGAGACCCAGTACTTC
CSVQDRGLGEETQYF
>TRBD1|TRBV19|TRBJ1-6
TGTGCCAGTAGTGAGGGACAGGATCTCTATAATTCACCCCTCCACTTT
CASSEGQDLYNSPLHF
>.|TRBV7-3|TRBJ2-7
TGTGCCAGCAGCTTAGACGGGGGTCCCTCCTACGAGCAGTACTTC
CASSLDGGPSYEQYF
>TRBD1|TRBV5-4|TRBJ2-7
TGTGCCAGCAGCTTAGGGACAGGGGTCAACGAGCAGTACTTC
CASSLGTGVNEQYF
>.|TRBV25-1|TRBJ2-5
TGTGCCAGCAGTGAATTAATGAGGGGGGAAAGCCGGGGAGAGACCCAGTACTTC
CASSELMRGESRGETQYF
>.|TRBV19|TRBJ2-1
TGTGCCGCCGGGGTCAACTCCTACAATGAGCAGTTCTTC
CAAGVNSYNEQFF
>.|TRBV5-6|TRBJ2-5
TGTGCCAGCAGCTTGGTTGCCGACAGCCGGTACTTC
CASSLVADSRYF
>.|TRBV6-1|TRBJ1-1
TGTGCCAGCAGTCCGGCAGTGGAAGCTTTCTTT
CASSPAVEAFF
>TRBD2|TRBV6-1|TRBJ2-1
TGTGCCAGCAGTGACGTCACTAGCGGACCCTACAATGAGCAGTTCTTC
CASSDVTSGPYNEQFF
>TRBD2|TRBV9|TRBJ2-1
TGTGCCAGCAGCCCCAGCGGGGGGGCAAATGAGCAGTTCTTC
CASSPSGGANEQFF
>.|TRBV11-2|TRBJ2-7
TGTGCCAGCACCTCTTTAGATCGGTTGTCCTACGAGCAGTACTTC
CASTSLDRLSYEQYF
>TRBD2|TRBV5-4|TRBJ2-7
TGTGCCAGCAGCTTGTTGGCGGGGGACCCCTACGAGCAGTACTTC
CASSLLAGDPYEQYF
>.|TRBV6-5|TRBJ2-3
TGTGCCAGCAGTTCGGCAGATACGCAGTATTTT
CASSSADTQYF
>.|TRBV9|TRBJ1-6
TGTGCCAGCAGCGGGACAGTAACAAATTCACCCCTCCACTTT
CASSGTVTNSPLHF
>TRBD2|TRBV28|TRBJ2-7
TGTGCCAGCAGTTTCGGCGGGGGCTACGAGCAGTACTTC
CASSFGGGYEQYF
>TRBD1|TRBV6-5|TRBJ2-7
TGTGCCAGCAGTTACTGGACAGGGGGTTCCTACGAGCAGTACTTC
CASSYWTGGSYEQYF
>TRBD1|TRBV10-3|TRBJ2-7
TGTGCCATCAGGGGGACAGGGAACAACGAGCAGTACTTC
CAIRGTGNNEQYF
>.|TRBV7-8|TRBJ1-3
TGTGCCAGCAGCTTAGCGGGGGTTCTCTCTGGAAACACCATATATTTT
CASSLAGVLSGNTIYF
>.|TRBV9|TRBJ1-2
TGTGCCAGCAGCCCTGATACAGGGTCCAGCTATGGCTACACCTTC
CASSPDTGSSYGYTF
>TRBD1|TRBV29-1|TRBJ1-2
TGCAGCGTGAGACAGGGGTCTAACTATGGCTACACCTTC
CSVRQGSNYGYTF
>.|TRBV15|TRBJ2-1
TGTGCCACCAGCAGAGAAGACAACTCCTACAATGAGCAGTTCTTC
CATSREDNSYNEQFF
>.|TRBV9|TRBJ1-1
TGTGCCAGCAGCACCGGAGGTCTGGGCATGAACACTGAAGCTTTCTTT
CASSTGGLGMNTEAFF
>.|TRBV5-4|TRBJ1-4
TGTGCCAGCAGCTTGAGAGGGGCGAATGAAAAACTGTTTTTT
CASSLRGANEKLFF
>.|TRBV30|TRBJ1-3
TGTGCCTGGAGGGGGACGGTTCCTTCCTCTGGAAACACCATATATTTT
CAWRGTVPSSGNTIYF
>TRBD1|TRBV14|TRBJ1-2
TGTGCCAGCAGCCCACTAAGGGGGCAAGGCTATGGCTACACCTTC
CASSPLRGQGYGYTF
>.|TRBV7-3|TRBJ2-2
TGTGCCAGCAGCTTAACTGCCGGGGAGCTGTTTTTT
CASSLTAGELFF